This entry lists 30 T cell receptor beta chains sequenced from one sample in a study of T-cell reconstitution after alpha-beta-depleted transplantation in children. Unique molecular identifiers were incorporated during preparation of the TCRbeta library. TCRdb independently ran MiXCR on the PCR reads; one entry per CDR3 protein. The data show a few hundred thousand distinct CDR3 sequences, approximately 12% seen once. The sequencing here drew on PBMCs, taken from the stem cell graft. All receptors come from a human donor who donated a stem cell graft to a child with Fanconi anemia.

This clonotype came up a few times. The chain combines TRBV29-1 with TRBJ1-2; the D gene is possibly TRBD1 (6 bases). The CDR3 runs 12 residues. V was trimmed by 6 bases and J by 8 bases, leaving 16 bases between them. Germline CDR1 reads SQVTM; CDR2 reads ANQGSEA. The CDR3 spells CSVLGGDIGYTF. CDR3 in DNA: TGCAGCGTCCTAGGGGGGGACATCGGCTACACCTTC.

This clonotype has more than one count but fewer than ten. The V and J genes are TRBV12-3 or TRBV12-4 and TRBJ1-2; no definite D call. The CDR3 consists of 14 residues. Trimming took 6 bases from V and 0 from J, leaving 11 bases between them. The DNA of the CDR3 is TGTGCCAGCAGCCATTCAGGAGCTAACTATGGCTACACCTTC. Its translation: CASSHSGANYGYTF.

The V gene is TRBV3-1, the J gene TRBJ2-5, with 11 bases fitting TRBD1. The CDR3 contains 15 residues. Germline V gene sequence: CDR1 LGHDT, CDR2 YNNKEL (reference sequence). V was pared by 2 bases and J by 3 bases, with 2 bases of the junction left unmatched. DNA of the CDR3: TGTGCCAGCAGCCAATCGGGACAGGGGGAAGAGACCCAGTACTTC. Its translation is CASSQSGQGEETQYF.

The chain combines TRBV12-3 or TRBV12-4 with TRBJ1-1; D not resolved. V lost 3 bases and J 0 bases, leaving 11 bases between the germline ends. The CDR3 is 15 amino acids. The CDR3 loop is CASSFGWSMNTEAFF. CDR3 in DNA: TGTGCCAGCAGTTTCGGATGGAGTATGAACACTGAAGCTTTCTTT.

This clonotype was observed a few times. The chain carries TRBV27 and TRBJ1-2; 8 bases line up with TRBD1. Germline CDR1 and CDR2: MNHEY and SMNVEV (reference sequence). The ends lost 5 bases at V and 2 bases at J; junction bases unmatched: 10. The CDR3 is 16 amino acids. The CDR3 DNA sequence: TGTGCCAGCAGTCCCTGGACAGGGATAGAGAACTATGGCTACACCTTC. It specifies CASSPWTGIENYGYTF.

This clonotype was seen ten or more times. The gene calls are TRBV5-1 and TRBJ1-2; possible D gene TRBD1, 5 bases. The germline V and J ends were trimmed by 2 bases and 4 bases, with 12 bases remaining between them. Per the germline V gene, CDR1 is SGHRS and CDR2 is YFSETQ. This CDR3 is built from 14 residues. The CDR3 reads CASSLGSGAYGYTF. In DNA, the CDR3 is TGCGCCAGCAGCTTAGGCAGTGGGGCCTATGGCTACACCTTC.

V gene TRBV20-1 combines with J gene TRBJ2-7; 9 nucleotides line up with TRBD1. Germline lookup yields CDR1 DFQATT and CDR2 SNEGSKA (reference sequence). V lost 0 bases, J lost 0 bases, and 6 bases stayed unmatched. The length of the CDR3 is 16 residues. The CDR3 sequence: CSARDSGTGSSYEQYF. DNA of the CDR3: TGCAGTGCTAGAGATTCAGGGACAGGGAGCTCCTACGAGCAGTACTTC.

CDR3: CSGEDRSSGANVLTF. The CDR3, as DNA: TGCAGCGGTGAGGACAGGAGCTCTGGGGCCAACGTCCTGACTTTC. The chain couples TRBV20-1 to TRBJ2-6; 7 nucleotides align to TRBD1. The length of the CDR3 is 15 residues. The germline CDR1 and CDR2 sequences are DFQATT and SNEGSKA (reference sequence).

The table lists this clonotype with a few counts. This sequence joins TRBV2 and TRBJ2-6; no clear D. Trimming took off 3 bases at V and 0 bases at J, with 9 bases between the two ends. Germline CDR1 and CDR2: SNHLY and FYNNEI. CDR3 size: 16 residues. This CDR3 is CASSDIHFSGANVLTF. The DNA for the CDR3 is TGTGCCAGCAGTGATATTCACTTCTCTGGGGCCAACGTCCTGACTTTC.

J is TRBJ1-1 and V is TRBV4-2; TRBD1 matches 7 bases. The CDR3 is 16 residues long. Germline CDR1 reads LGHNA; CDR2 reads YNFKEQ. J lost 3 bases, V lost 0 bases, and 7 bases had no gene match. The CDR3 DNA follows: TGTGCCAGCAGCCAAGAGCAGGGGGTTTTTGACACTGAAGCTTTCTTT. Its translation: CASSQEQGVFDTEAFF.

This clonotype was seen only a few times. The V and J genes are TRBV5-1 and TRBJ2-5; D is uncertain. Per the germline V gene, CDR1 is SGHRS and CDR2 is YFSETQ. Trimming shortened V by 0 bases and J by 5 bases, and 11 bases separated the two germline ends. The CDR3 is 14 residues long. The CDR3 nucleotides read TGCGCCAGCAGCTTGGAAAGCGTTCAGGAGACCCAGTACTTC. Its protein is CASSLESVQETQYF.

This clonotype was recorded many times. In DNA, the CDR3 is TGCGCCAGCAGTGAGGCAGGGGACCAGCCCCAGCATTTT. Protein product: CASSEAGDQPQHF. The rearrangement joins TRBV10-2 to TRBJ1-5; D may be TRBD1 (6 bases). Germline CDR1 is WSHSY and CDR2 is SAAADI. V dropped 2 bases and J dropped 7 bases, with 9 bases sitting between them. CDR3 size: 13 residues.

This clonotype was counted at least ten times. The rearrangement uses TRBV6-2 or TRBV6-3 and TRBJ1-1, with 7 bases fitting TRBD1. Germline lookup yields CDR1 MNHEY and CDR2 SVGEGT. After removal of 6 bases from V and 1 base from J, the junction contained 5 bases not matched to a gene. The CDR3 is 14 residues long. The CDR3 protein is CASSPGTENTEAFF. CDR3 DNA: TGTGCCAGCAGCCCCGGGACAGAGAACACTGAAGCTTTCTTT.

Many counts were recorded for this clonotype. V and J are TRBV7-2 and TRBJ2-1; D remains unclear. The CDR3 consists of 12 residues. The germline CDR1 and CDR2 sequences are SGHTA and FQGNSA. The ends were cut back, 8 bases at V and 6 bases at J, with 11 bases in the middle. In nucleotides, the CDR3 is TGTGCCAGCGGATTTTCGGTCAATGAGCAGTTCTTC. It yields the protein CASGFSVNEQFF. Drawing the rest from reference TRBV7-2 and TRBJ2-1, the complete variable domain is GAGVSQSPSNKVTEKGKDVELRCDPISGHTALYWYRQSLGQGLEFLIYFQGNSAPDKSGLPSDRFSAERTGGSVSTLTIQRTQQEDSAVYLCASGFSVNEQFFGPGTRLTVL.

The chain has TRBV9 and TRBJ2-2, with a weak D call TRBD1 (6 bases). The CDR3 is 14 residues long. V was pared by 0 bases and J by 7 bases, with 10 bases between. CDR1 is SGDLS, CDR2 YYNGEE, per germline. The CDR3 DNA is TGTGCCAGCAGCGTAGGAGCAGGGGTCGGGGAGCTGTTTTTT. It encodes CASSVGAGVGELFF.

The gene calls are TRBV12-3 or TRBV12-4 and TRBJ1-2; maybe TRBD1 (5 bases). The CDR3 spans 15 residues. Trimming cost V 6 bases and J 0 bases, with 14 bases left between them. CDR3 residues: CASSLGGLPNYGYTF. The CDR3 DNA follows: TGTGCCAGCAGCTTGGGGGGACTTCCTAACTATGGCTACACCTTC.

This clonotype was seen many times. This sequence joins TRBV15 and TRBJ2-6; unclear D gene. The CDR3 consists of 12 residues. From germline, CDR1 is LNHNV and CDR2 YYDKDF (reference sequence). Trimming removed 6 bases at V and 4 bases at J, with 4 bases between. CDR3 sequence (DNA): TGTGCCACCAGTTTAGGGGCCAACGTCCTGACTTTC. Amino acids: CATSLGANVLTF.

This chain's CDR3 is CASTFVTGEKLFF. Written as DNA, the CDR3 is TGTGCCAGCACTTTCGTTACTGGTGAAAAACTGTTTTTT. The chain uses TRBV7-9 and TRBJ1-4; the D is unclear. The germline CDR1 and CDR2 sequences are SEHNR and FQNEAQ (reference sequence). The CDR3 has 13 amino acids. The V end lost 7 bases, the J end lost 7 bases, and 13 bases lay between the germline ends.

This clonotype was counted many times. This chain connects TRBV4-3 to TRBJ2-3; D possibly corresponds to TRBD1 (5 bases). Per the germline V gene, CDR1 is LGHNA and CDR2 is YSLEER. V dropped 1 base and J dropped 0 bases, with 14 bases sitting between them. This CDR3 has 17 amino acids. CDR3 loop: CASSQGDQGVSTDTQYF. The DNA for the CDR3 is TGCGCCAGCAGCCAAGGGGATCAAGGGGTTAGCACAGATACGCAGTATTTT.

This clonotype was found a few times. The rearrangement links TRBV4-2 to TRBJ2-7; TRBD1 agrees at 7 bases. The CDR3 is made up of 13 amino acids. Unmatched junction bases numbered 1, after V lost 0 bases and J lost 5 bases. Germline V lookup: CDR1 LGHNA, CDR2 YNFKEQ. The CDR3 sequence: CASSQDRGHEQYF. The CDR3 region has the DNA TGTGCCAGCAGCCAAGATAGGGGGCACGAGCAGTACTTC.

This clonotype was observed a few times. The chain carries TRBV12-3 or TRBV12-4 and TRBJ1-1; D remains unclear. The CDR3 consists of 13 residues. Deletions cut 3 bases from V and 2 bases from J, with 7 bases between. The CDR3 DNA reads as TGTGCCAGCAGTTTCAATGCCAACACTGAAGCTTTCTTT. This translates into CASSFNANTEAFF.

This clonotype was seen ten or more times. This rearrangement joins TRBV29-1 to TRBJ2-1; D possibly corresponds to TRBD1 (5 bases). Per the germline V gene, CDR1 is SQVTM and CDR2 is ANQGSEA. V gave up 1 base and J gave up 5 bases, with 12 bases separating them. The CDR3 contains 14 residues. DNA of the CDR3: TGCAGCGTTGAAGCCCCCAGGGCCAACAATGAGCAGTTCTTC. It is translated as CSVEAPRANNEQFF.

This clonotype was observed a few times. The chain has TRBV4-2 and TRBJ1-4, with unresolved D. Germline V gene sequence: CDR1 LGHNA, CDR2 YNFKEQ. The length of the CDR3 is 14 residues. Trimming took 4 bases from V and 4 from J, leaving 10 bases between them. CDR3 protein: CASSLTELNEKLFF. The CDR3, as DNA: TGTGCCAGCAGCCTAACAGAACTTAATGAAAAACTGTTTTTT.

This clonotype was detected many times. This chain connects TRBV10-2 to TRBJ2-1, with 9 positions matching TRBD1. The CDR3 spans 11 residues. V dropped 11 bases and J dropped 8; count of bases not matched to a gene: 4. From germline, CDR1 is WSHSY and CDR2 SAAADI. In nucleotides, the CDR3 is TGCGCCGCGGGACAGGGATATGAGCAGTTCTTC. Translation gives CAAGQGYEQFF.

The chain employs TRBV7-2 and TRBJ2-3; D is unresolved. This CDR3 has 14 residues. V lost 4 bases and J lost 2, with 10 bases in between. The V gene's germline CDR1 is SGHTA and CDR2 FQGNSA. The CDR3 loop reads CASSSGRLTDTQYF. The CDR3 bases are TGTGCCAGCAGCTCCGGGCGGCTCACAGATACGCAGTATTTT.

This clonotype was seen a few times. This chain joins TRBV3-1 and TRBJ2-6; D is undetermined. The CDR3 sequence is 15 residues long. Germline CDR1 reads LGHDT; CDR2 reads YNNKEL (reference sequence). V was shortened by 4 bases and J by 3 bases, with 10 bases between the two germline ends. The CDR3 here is CASSLSANGANVLTF. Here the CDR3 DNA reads TGTGCCAGCAGCCTGAGTGCCAATGGGGCCAACGTCCTGACTTTC.

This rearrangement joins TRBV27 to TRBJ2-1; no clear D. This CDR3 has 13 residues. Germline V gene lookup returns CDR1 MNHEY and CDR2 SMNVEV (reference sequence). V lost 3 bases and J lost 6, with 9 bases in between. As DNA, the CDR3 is TGTGCCAGCAGTTTCTCTCGTCCCAATGAGCAGTTCTTC. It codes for CASSFSRPNEQFF.

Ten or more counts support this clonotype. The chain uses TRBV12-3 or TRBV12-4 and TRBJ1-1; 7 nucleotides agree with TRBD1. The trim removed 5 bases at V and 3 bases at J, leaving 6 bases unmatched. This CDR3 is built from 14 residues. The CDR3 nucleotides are TGTGCCAGCAGTCCTTGGACAGGCGACACTGAAGCTTTCTTT. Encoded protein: CASSPWTGDTEAFF.

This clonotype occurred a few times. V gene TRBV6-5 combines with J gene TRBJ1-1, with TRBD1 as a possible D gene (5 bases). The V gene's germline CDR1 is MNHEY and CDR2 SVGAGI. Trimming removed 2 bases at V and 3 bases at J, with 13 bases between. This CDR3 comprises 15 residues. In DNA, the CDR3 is TGTGCCAGCAGTTACGAAGGCGGAGGGGACACTGAAGCTTTCTTT. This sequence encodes CASSYEGGGDTEAFF.

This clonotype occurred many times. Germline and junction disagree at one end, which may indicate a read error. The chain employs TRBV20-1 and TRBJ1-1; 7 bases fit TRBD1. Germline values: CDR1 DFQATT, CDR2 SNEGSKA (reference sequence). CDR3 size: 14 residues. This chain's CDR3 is CSARRTGGDTEPFF. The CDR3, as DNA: TGCAGTGCTAGAAGGACAGGAGGTGACACTGAACCTTTCTTT.